Reported below is one T cell receptor beta chain. The length of the CDR3 is 17 residues. The ends were cut back, 0 bases at V and 0 bases at J, with 13 bases in the middle. Germline CDR1 and CDR2: SGHNT and YYREEE (reference sequence). The data originate from a study of blood T cell repertoires in COVID-19. About the study: The United States, Italy and Spain provided the acute and convalescent COVID-19 samples. Sources were T cells, B-cell-depleted T cells, or PBMCs; the material itself was cDNA or gDNA.

Study processing details: Counts of nucleated cells, estimated from reference gene primer amplification, were obtained. Profiling relied on immunoSEQ multiplex PCR, and the TCRdb table lists in-frame clones only, not all of them. The V and J calls and clone size are taken from that table; D and trimming were inferred from the DNA. The sample holds a few hundred thousand clones, roughly 90% seen once. The V gene is TRBV5-4, the J gene TRBJ2-1, with D hard to call. Source material: PBMCs or T cells enriched from blood (not recorded which). The receptor comes from a woman between 18 and 29 years old who had been exposed to COVID-19. The CDR3 sequence: CASSLGSPRDSYNEQFF. DNA of the CDR3: TGTGCCAGCAGCTTGGGGTCCCCCCGAGACTCCTACAATGAGCAGTTCTTC.